The 28 T cell receptor beta chains given below trace back to one sample, sequenced in a study of T-cell memory formation after mild COVID-19. TCRdb reprocessed the 5' RACE reads via MiXCR and lists one record per CDR3 protein. The sample holds 450,000 or so distinct CDR3 sequences; roughly 23% are singletons and the top ten take under 15%. Sequenced: PBMCs or a T cell subset sorted from them (not recorded which). The receptors come from an adult woman who had mild COVID-19 (a few samples of this study predate the infection). Cell type and time point are not known.

This chain joins TRBV3-1 and TRBJ2-1; D not resolved. Germline V gene lookup returns CDR1 LGHDT and CDR2 YNNKEL (reference sequence). This CDR3 region has 12 residues. V was cut by 4 bases and J by 7 bases, with 8 bases left in between. The CDR3 DNA reads TGTGCCAGCAGCCCTTGGGAAAATGAGCAGTTCTTC. Encoded protein: CASSPWENEQFF.

The V gene is TRBV5-1, the J gene TRBJ2-1, with no clear D. The CDR3 is 15 residues long. CDR1 is SGHRS and CDR2 is YFSETQ in the germline V gene. The V end was cut by 0 bases, the J end by 9 bases, with 16 bases between. The CDR3 spells CASSLAWPPVGEQFF. The DNA for the CDR3 is TGCGCCAGCAGCTTGGCTTGGCCTCCGGTAGGTGAGCAGTTCTTC.

This clonotype was detected a few times. The chain carries TRBV7-9 and TRBJ2-7; tentative D call: TRBD1 (5 bases). Germline CDR1 reads SEHNR; CDR2 reads FQNEAQ (reference sequence). The ends were cut back, 5 bases at V and 0 bases at J, with 14 bases in the middle. The CDR3 is 15 amino acids. Here the CDR3 DNA reads TGTGCCAGCAGCCAGGGTGGCTTACCCTCCTACGAGCAGTACTTC. Amino acids: CASSQGGLPSYEQYF.

This clonotype occurred a few times. The chain combines TRBV3-1 with TRBJ2-7; D unclear. This CDR3 is built from 11 residues. V dropped 4 bases and J dropped 3 bases, with 4 bases sitting between them. The germline V gene encodes CDR1 LGHDT and CDR2 YNNKEL (reference sequence). In nucleotides, the CDR3 is TGTGCCAGCAGCCGGATCTACGAGCAGTACTTC. This codes for CASSRIYEQYF.

This clonotype was counted between two and nine times. The V gene is TRBV5-1, the J gene TRBJ2-3; 8 bases line up with TRBD1. V lost 0 bases and J lost 1; bases outside the gene matches: 13. Looked up from germline, CDR1 is SGHRS and CDR2 is YFSETQ. This CDR3 comprises 19 residues. CDR3: CASSLAWPGGLGGTDTQYF. CDR3 nucleotides: TGCGCCAGCAGCTTGGCGTGGCCAGGGGGCCTCGGGGGCACAGATACGCAGTATTTT.

This clonotype occurred a few times. The chain couples TRBV6-2 or TRBV6-3 to TRBJ2-2; D not certain. Trimming took 5 bases from V and 0 from J, leaving 10 bases between them. CDR1 and CDR2 from the germline V gene are MNHEY and SVGEGT. This CDR3 has 15 amino acids. The CDR3 DNA sequence: TGTGCCAGCAGTCGGAAACCCGCGAACACCGGGGAGCTGTTTTTT. Translated, it gives CASSRKPANTGELFF.

The rearrangement joins TRBV10-3 to TRBJ1-3; D not resolved. CDR3 length: 13 residues. Germline V gene sequence: CDR1 ENHRY, CDR2 SYGVKD. The V end was cut by 8 bases, the J end by 0 bases, with 8 bases between. CDR3 DNA sequence: TGTGCCATCTCTCCCGGCTCTGGAAACACCATATATTTT. It encodes CAISPGSGNTIYF.

This clonotype was detected only a few times. J is TRBJ1-5 and V is TRBV5-1; 7 bases align to TRBD1. The CDR3 is made up of 15 amino acids. Trimming at V came to 4 bases and at J to 2 bases, leaving 6 bases not matched to a gene. In germline, CDR1 is SGHRS, CDR2 YFSETQ. The CDR3 is CASSPTTGGNQPQHF. In nucleotides, the CDR3 is TGCGCCAGCAGCCCAACAACAGGGGGCAATCAGCCCCAGCATTTT.

This clonotype has more than one count but fewer than ten. CDR3 region: CASRNVNRGVNYGYTF. The DNA for the CDR3 is TGTGCCAGCAGGAATGTAAACAGGGGCGTCAACTATGGCTACACCTTC. The chain is built from TRBV12-3 or TRBV12-4 and TRBJ1-2; 7 bases fit TRBD1. V gave up 6 bases and J gave up 2 bases; unmatched junction bases: 12. The CDR3 contains 16 residues.

The V gene is TRBV9, the J gene TRBJ2-3; 7 bases match TRBD1. The CDR3 totals 15 residues. Germline CDR1 reads SGDLS; CDR2 reads YYNGEE. V was clipped by 4 bases and J by 2 bases; unmatched bases: 7. The CDR3 DNA sequence: TGTGCCAGCAGCCCCGGGACAGTCCCCACAGATACGCAGTATTTT. Encoded protein: CASSPGTVPTDTQYF. Combining the CDR3 with reference TRBV9 and TRBJ2-3 gives the whole variable domain DSGVTQTPKHLITATGQRVTLRCSPRSGDLSVYWYQQSLDQGLQFLIQYYNGEERAKGNILERFSAQQFPDLHSELNLSSLELGDSALYFCASSPGTVPTDTQYFGPGTRLTVL.

In its sample, this clonotype was seen many times. This chain uses TRBV7-3 with TRBJ2-1; tentative D call: TRBD2 (7 bases). This CDR3 has 20 residues. Germline values: CDR1 SGHTA, CDR2 FQGTGA. Trimming removed 1 base at V and 0 bases at J, with 22 bases between. The CDR3 reads CASSLKAGRLADSSYNEQFF. The CDR3 coding sequence is TGTGCCAGCAGCTTAAAGGCGGGGAGGCTAGCGGACAGCTCCTACAATGAGCAGTTCTTC.

This clonotype was seen more than once but under ten times. The chain is built from TRBV12-3 or TRBV12-4 and TRBJ2-6, with D perhaps matching TRBD2 (6 bases). This CDR3 has 16 residues. V lost 9 bases and J lost 0, with 15 bases in between. The CDR3 sequence is CASSGTQSSGANVLTF. The DNA for the CDR3 is TGTGCCAGTTCCGGGACTCAAAGCTCTGGGGCCAACGTCCTGACTTTC.

This clonotype was counted only a few times. The chain uses TRBV29-1 and TRBJ2-7, with 7 positions matching TRBD1. CDR3 length: 16 residues. The V gene's germline CDR1 is SQVTM and CDR2 ANQGSEA. J lost 0 bases, V lost 4 bases, and 12 bases had no gene match. Written as DNA, the CDR3 is TGCAGCGTTGTTTTTAGGGGGACAGTCCACTCCTACGAGCAGTACTTC. As protein: CSVVFRGTVHSYEQYF.

The chain recombines TRBV10-3 with TRBJ2-7; 8 bases map to TRBD1. CDR3 length equals 13 residues. The junction had 9 bases not matched to a gene; V was cut back by 7 bases and J by 7 bases. Germline assignment: CDR1 ENHRY and CDR2 SYGVKD. CDR3 DNA: TGTGCCATCAACTCCGCGGACAGGGATGAGCAGTACTTC. It yields the protein CAINSADRDEQYF.

This rearrangement joins TRBV24-1 to TRBJ2-3, with D tentatively TRBD1 (5 bases). The CDR3 sequence is 13 residues long. Per the germline V gene, CDR1 is KGHDR and CDR2 is SFDVKD. The germline V and J ends were trimmed by 3 bases and 5 bases, with 8 bases remaining between them. The chain's CDR3 is CATSDRDRDTQYF. CDR3 nucleotide sequence: TGTGCCACCAGTGATCGTGACAGAGATACGCAGTATTTT.

This chain links TRBV7-9 with TRBJ2-7, with D possibly being TRBD2 (7 bases). Germline CDR1 and CDR2: SEHNR and FQNEAQ (reference sequence). V was pared by 6 bases and J by 2 bases, with 14 bases between. The CDR3 contains 14 residues. CDR3 in amino acids: CASSWGGQAYEQYF. The CDR3 DNA is TGTGCCAGCAGTTGGGGGGGACAAGCCTACGAGCAGTACTTC.

This clonotype was seen a few times. V gene TRBV12-3 or TRBV12-4 combines with J gene TRBJ2-1; no reliable D call. V lost 7 bases and J 9 bases, leaving 13 bases between the germline ends. This CDR3 is built from 12 residues. The DNA of the CDR3 is TGTGCCAGCACCGGATCTGTCGGTGAGCAGTTCTTC. Translating gives CASTGSVGEQFF.

CDR3 residues: CASLTSGGDTQYF. Here the CDR3 DNA reads TGTGCCAGCCTGACTAGCGGTGGAGATACGCAGTATTTT. V and J are TRBV12-3 or TRBV12-4 and TRBJ2-3; the match to TRBD2 covers 9 bases. This CDR3 is built from 13 residues. Unmatched junction bases numbered 5, after V lost 8 bases and J lost 5 bases.

V gene TRBV20-1 combines with J gene TRBJ2-7; the D is unclear. CDR3 length: 12 residues. CDR1 is DFQATT, CDR2 SNEGSKA, per germline (reference sequence). V shed 3 bases and J shed 4 bases, with 10 bases lying between them. In nucleotides, the CDR3 is TGCAGTGCTAGGTTGTCTGGGTACGAGCAGTACTTC. This codes for CSARLSGYEQYF.

The chain recombines TRBV5-1 with TRBJ1-1; maybe TRBD1 (5 bases). CDR1 is SGHRS, CDR2 YFSETQ, per germline. This CDR3 has 14 amino acids. Trimming shortened V by 0 bases and J by 3 bases, and 9 bases separated the two germline ends. This chain's CDR3 is CASSLGQKDTEAFF. DNA of the CDR3: TGCGCCAGCAGCTTGGGACAGAAGGACACTGAAGCTTTCTTT.

This clonotype was picked up one time. The V call is TRBV29-1, the J call TRBJ2-2, with D hard to call. The ends were cut back, 4 bases at V and 4 bases at J, with 7 bases in the middle. The CDR3 runs to 12 residues. The germline V gene encodes CDR1 SQVTM and CDR2 ANQGSEA. The CDR3 DNA follows: TGCAGCGTTGTCCCTGTCACCGGGGAGCTGTTTTTT. This sequence encodes CSVVPVTGELFF.

This clonotype was seen only a few times. This chain connects TRBV20-1 to TRBJ2-3; 12 bases align to TRBD2. Losses at the gene ends were 5 bases for V and 5 bases for J; bases not matched to a gene: 8. This CDR3 comprises 15 residues. Per germline, CDR1 DFQATT and CDR2 SNEGSKA (reference sequence). Here the CDR3 DNA reads TGCAGTGCTCCTTCTAGCGGGGGGGCTAAAGATACGCAGTATTTT. Its protein product is CSAPSSGGAKDTQYF.

The gene calls are TRBV28 and TRBJ1-1, with 8 bases identical to TRBD1. The CDR3 consists of 15 residues. Germline trimming cut 6 bases from V and 7 bases from J; bases unmatched to any gene: 13. Germline V gene sequence: CDR1 MDHEN, CDR2 SYDVKM. CDR3 DNA: TGTGCCAGCAGGGATGGACAGGGCTTGGTGATTGAAGCTTTCTTT. Translation gives CASRDGQGLVIEAFF.

The chain employs TRBV2 and TRBJ1-4; the D is unclear. V shed 8 bases and J shed 5 bases, with 9 bases lying between them. The CDR3 totals 12 residues. Germline lookup yields CDR1 SNHLY and CDR2 FYNNEI. CDR3 in amino acids: CASALGNEKLFF. The CDR3 nucleotides are TGTGCCAGCGCTTTAGGGAATGAAAAACTGTTTTTT.

A single count supports this clonotype. The chain couples TRBV20-1 to TRBJ2-3; D gene unclear. CDR1 and CDR2 from the germline V gene are DFQATT and SNEGSKA (reference sequence). This CDR3 contains 13 residues. V was pared by 8 bases and J by 2 bases, with 14 bases between. The CDR3 sequence: CSNRVIITDTQYF. CDR3 coding DNA: TGCAGTAATCGGGTGATTATCACAGATACGCAGTATTTT.

V gene TRBV7-7 combines with J gene TRBJ2-1; D may match TRBD1 or TRBD2 (5 bases each). This CDR3 contains 13 residues. CDR1 and CDR2 (germline): SSHAT, FNYEAQ (reference sequence). Trimming removed 5 bases from V and 10 bases from J, with 15 bases in between. The CDR3 is CASSEGQRGEQFF. CDR3 bases: TGTGCCAGCAGCGAGGGGCAAAGGGGCGAGCAGTTCTTC.

This clonotype was found many times. This sequence joins TRBV4-3 and TRBJ2-1; tentatively, D is TRBD2 (5 bases). CDR3 length equals 16 residues. Germline V gene data show CDR1 as LGHNA and CDR2 as YSLEER. Trimming took off 0 bases at V and 5 bases at J, with 14 bases between the two ends. The CDR3 bases are TGCGCCAGCAGCCAAGATGCAGCGGCACCGAACAATGAGCAGTTCTTC. Translating gives CASSQDAAAPNNEQFF.

This clonotype was counted between two and nine times. This rearrangement joins TRBV12-3 or TRBV12-4 to TRBJ2-5; 7 positions match TRBD2. J was trimmed by 4 bases and V by 5 bases; bases with no gene match: 10. This CDR3 has 15 residues. Here the CDR3 reads CASSRFGGGIETQYF. CDR3 DNA: TGTGCCAGCAGTCGGTTTGGGGGGGGGATAGAGACCCAGTACTTC.